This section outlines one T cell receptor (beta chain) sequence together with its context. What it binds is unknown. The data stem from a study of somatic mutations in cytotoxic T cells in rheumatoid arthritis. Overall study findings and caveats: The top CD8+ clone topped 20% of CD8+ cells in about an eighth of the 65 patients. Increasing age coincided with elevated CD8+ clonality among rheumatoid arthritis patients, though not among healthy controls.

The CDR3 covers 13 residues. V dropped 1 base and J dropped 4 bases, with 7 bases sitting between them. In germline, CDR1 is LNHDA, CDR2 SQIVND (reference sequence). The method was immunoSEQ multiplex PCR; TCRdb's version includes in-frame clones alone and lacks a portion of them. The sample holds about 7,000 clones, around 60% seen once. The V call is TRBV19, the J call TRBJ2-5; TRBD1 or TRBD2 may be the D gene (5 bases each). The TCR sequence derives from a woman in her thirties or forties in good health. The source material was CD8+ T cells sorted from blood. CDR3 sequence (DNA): TGTGCCAGTAGTATAGCGGGGACAGAGACCCAGTACTTC. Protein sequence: CASSIAGTETQYF. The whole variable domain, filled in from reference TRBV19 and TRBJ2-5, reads DGGITQSPKYLFRKEGQNVTLSCEQNLNHDAMYWYRQDPGQGLRLIYYSQIVNDFQKGDIAEGYSVSREKKESFPLTVTSAQKNPTAFYLCASSIAGTETQYFGPGTRLLVL.